This TCR beta chain comes out of a study of blood T cell repertoires in COVID-19. From germline, CDR1 is SGHNT and CDR2 YYREEE (reference sequence). CDR3 length: 13 residues. The ends were cut back, 2 bases at V and 2 bases at J, with 7 bases in the middle. The table came from immunoSEQ multiplex PCR; TCRdb's copy has only in-frame clones and leaves some out. There are around 470,000 clones in the sample; 89% occur only once, and around 0.95% lies in the top ten. J is TRBJ2-5 and V is TRBV5-4; unclear D gene. The sample comprised peripheral blood. The TCR was taken from a man in his late teens or twenties with COVID-19, enrolled during active disease. CDR3: CASSLDTQETQYF. CDR3 nucleotides: TGTGCCAGCAGCTTAGACACTCAAGAGACCCAGTACTTC.